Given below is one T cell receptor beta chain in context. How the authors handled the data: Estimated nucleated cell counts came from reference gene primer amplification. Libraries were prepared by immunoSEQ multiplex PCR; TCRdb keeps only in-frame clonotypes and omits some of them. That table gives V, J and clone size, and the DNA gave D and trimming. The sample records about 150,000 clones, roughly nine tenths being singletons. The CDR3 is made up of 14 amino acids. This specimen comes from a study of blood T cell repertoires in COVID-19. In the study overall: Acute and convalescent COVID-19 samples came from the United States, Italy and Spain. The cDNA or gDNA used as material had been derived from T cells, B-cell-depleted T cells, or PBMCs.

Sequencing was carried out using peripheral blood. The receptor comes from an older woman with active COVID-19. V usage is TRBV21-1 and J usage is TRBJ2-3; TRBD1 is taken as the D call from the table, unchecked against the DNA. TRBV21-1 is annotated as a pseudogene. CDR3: CARDMGQSTDTQYF. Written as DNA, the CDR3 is TGTGCCAGAGACATGGGACAGAGCACAGATACGCAGTATTTT.